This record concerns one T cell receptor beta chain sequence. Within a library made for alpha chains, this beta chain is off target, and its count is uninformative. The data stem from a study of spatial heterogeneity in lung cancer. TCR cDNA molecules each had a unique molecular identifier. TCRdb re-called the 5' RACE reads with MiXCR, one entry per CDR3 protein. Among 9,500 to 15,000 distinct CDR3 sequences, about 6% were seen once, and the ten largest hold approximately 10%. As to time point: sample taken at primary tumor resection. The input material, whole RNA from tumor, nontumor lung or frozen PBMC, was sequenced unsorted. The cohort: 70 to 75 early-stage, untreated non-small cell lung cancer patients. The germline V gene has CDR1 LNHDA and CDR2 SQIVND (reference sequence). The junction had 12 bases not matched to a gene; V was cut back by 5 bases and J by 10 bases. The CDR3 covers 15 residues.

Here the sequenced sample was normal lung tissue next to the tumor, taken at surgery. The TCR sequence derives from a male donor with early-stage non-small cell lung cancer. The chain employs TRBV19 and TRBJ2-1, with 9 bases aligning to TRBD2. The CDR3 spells CASSVIAGEEPEQFF. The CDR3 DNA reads TGTGCCAGTAGTGTTATAGCGGGAGAAGAGCCCGAGCAGTTCTTC.